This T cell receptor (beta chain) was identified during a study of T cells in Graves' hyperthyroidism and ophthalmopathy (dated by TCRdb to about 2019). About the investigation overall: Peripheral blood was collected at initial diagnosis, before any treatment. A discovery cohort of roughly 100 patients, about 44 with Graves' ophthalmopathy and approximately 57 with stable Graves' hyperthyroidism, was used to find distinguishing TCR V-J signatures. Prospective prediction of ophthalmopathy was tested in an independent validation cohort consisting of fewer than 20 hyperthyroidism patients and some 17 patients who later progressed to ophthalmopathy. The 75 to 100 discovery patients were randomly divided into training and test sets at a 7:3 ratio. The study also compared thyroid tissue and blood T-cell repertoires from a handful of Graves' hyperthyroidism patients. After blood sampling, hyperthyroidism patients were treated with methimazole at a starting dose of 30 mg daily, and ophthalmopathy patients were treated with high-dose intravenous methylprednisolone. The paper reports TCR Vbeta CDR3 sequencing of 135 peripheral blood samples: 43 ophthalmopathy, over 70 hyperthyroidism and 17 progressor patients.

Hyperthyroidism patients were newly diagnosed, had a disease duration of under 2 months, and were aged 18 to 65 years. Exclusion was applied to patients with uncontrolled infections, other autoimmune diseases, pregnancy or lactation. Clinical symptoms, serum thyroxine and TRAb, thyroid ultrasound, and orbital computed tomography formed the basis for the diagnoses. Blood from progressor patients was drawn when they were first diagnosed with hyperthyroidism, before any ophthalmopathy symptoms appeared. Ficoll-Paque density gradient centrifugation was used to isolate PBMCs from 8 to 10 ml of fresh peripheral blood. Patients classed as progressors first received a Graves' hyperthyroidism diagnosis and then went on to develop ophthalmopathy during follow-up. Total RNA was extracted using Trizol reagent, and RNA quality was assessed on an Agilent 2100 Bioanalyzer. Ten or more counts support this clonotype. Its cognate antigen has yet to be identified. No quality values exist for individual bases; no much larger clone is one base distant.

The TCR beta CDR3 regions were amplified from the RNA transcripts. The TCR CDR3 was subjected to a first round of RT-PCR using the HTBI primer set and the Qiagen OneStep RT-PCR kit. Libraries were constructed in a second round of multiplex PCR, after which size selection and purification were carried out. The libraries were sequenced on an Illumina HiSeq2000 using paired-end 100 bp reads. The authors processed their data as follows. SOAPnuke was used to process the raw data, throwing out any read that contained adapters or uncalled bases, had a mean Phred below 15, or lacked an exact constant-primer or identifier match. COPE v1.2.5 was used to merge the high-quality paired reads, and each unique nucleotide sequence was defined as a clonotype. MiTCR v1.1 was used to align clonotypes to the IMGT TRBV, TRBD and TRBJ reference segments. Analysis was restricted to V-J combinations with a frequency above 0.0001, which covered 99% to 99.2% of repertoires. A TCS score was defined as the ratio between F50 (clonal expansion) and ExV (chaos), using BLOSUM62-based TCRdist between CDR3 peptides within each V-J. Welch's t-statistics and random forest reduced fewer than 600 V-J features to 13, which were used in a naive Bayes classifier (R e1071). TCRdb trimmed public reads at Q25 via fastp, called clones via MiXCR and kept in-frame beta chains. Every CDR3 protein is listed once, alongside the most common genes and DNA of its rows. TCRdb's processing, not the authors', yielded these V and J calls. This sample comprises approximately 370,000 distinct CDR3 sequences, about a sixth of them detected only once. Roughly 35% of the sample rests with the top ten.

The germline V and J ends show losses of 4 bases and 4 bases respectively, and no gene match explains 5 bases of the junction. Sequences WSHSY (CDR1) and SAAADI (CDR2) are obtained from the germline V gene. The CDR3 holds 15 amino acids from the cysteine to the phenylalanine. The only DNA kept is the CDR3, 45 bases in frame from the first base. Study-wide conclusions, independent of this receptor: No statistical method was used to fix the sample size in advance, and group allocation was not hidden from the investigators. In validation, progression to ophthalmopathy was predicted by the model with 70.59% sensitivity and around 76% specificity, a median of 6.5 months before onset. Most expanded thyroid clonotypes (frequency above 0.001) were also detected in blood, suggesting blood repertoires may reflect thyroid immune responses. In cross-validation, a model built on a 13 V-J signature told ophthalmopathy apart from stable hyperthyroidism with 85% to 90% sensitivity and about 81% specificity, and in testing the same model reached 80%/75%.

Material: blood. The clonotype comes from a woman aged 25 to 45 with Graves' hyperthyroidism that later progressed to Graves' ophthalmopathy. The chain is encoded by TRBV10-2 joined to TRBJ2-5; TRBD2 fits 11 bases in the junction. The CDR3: CASSVAGGSRETQYF. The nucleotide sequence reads TGCGCCAGCAGTGTAGCGGGGGGGTCCCGAGAGACCCAGTACTTC.